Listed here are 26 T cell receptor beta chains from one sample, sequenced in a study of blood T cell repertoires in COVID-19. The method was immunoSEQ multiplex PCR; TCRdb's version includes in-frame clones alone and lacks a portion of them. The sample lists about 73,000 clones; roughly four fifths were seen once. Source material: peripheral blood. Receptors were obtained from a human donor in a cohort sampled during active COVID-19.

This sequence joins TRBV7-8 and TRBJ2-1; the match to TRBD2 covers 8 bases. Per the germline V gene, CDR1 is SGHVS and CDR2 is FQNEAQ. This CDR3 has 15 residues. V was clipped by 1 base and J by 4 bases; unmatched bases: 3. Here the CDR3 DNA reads TGTGCCAGCAGCTTAGGACTAGCGTCATACAATGAGCAGTTCTTC. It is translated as CASSLGLASYNEQFF.

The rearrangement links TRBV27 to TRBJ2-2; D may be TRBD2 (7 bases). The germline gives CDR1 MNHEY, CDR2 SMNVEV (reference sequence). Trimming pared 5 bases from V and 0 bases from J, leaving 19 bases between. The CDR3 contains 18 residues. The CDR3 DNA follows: TGTGCCAGCAGTCCGTGGCGGCGGGGGACAACGAACACCGGGGAGCTGTTTTTT. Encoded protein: CASSPWRRGTTNTGELFF.

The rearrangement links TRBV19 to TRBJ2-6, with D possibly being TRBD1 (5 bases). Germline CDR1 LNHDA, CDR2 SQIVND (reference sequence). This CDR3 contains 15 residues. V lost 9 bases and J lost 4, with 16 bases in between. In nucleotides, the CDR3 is TGTGCCAGCCAGTCACGCAGGGCGGGGGCCAACGTCCTGACTTTC. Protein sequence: CASQSRRAGANVLTF.

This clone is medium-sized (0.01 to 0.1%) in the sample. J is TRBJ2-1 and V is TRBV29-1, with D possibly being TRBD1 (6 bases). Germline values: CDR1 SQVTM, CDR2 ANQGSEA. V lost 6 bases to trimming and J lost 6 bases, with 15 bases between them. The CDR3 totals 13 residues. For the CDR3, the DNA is TGCAGCGTGGGGGCAGGTTGGGGCAATGAGCAGTTCTTC. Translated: CSVGAGWGNEQFF.

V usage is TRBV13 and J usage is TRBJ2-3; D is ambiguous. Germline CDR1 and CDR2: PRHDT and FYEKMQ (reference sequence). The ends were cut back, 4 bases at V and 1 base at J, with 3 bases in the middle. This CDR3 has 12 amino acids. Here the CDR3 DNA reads TGTGCCAGCAGCTCTCGCACAGATACGCAGTATTTT. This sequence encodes CASSSRTDTQYF.

For the CDR3, the DNA is TGCGCCAGCAAACGGACAGGGGGCGCCAATGGCTACACCTTC. Its protein is CASKRTGGANGYTF. This rearrangement joins TRBV5-1 to TRBJ1-2, with TRBD1 matching 11 bases. This CDR3 contains 14 residues. The germline CDR1 and CDR2 sequences are SGHRS and YFSETQ. The V segment lost 6 bases and the J segment 6 bases; nucleotides outside the gene matches: 7.

This CDR3 reads CATSRDIQSYEQYF. The CDR3 DNA sequence: TGTGCCACCAGCAGAGATATACAGTCCTACGAGCAGTACTTC. The chain couples TRBV15 to TRBJ2-7; D is uncertain. The V end was cut by 0 bases, the J end by 1 base, with 7 bases between. The CDR3 has 14 amino acids. Germline CDR1 and CDR2: LNHNV and YYDKDF (reference sequence).

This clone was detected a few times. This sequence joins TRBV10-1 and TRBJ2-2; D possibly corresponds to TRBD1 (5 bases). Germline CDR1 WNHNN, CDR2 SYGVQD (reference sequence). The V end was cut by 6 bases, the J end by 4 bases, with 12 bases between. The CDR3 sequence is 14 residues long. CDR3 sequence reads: CASRQAGSTGELFF. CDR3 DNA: TGCGCCAGCAGACAGGCAGGCTCCACCGGGGAGCTGTTTTTT.

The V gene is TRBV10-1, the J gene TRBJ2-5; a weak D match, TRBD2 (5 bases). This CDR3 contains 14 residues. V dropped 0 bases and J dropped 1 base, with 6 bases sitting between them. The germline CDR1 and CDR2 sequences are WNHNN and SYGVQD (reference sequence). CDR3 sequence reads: CASSESSGQETQYF. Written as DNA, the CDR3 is TGCGCCAGCAGTGAGTCAAGCGGCCAAGAGACCCAGTACTTC.

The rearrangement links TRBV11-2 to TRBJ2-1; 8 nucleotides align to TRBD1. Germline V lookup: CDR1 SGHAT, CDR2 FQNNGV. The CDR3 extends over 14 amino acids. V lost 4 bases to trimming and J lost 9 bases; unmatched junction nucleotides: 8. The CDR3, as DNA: TGTGCCAGCAGCTCCCTCAGGGGGCGTCGTGAGCAGTTCTTC. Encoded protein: CASSSLRGRREQFF.

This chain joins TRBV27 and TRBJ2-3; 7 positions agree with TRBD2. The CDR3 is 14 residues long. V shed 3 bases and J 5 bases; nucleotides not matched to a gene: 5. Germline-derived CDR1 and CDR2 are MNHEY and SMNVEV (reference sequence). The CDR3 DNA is TGTGCCAGCAGTTTGGGAGGGGCGTTAGATACGCAGTATTTT. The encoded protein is CASSLGGALDTQYF.

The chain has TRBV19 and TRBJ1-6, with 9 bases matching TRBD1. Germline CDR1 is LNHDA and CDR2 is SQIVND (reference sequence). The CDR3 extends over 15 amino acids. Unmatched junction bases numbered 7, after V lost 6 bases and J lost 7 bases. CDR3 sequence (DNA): TGTGCCAGTAGCGTCAACAGGGGGCACAATTCACCCCTCCACTTT. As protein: CASSVNRGHNSPLHF.

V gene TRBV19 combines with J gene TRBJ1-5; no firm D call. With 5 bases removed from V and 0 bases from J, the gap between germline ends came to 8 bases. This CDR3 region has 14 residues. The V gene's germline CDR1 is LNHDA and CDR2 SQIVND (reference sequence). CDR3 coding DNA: TGTGCCAGTAGTTATGCGATTAGCAATCAGCCCCAGCATTTT. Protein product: CASSYAISNQPQHF.

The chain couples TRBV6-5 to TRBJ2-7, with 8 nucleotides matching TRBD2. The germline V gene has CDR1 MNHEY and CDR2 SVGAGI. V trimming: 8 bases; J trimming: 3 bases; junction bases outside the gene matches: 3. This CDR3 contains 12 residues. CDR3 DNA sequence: TGTGCCAGCCGGCTAGCGGGCTACGAGCAGTACTTC. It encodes CASRLAGYEQYF.

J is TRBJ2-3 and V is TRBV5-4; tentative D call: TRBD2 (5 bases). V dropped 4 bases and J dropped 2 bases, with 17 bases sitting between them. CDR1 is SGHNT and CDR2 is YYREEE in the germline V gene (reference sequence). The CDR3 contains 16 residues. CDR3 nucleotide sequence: TGTGCCAGCAGCCCCGGGGTGGCGGCTGACACAGATACGCAGTATTTT. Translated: CASSPGVAADTDTQYF.

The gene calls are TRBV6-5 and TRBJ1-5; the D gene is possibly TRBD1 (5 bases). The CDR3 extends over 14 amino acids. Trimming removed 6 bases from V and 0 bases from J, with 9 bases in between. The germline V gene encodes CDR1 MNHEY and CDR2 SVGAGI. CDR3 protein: CASSADSSNQPQHF. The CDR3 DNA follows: TGTGCCAGCAGCGCTGACAGTAGCAATCAGCCCCAGCATTTT.

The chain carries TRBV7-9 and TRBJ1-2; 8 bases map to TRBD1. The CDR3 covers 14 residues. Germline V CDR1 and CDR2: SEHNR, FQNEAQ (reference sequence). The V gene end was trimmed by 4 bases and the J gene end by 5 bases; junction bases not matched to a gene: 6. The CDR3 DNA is TGTGCCAGCAGCTCTTCCGGGACAGGATATGGCTACACCTTC. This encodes CASSSSGTGYGYTF.

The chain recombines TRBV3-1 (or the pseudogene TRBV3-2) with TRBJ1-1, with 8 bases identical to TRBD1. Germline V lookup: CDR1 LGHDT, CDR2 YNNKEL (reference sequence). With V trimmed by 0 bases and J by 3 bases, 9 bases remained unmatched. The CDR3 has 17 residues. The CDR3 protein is CASSQDPLDRVDTEAFF. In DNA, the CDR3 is TGTGCCAGCAGCCAAGATCCGTTGGACAGGGTGGACACTGAAGCTTTCTTT.

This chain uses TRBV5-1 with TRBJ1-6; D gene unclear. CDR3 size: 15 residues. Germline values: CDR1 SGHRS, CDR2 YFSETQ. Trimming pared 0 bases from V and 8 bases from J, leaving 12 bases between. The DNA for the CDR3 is TGCGCCAGCAGCTTGGCGGGTCCTGGCTATTCACCCCTCCACTTT. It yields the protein CASSLAGPGYSPLHF.

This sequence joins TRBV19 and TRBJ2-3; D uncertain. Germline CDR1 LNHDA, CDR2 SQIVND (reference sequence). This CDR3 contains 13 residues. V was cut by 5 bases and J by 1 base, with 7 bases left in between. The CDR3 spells CASSVLGTDTQYF. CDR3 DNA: TGTGCCAGTAGTGTATTAGGCACAGATACGCAGTATTTT.

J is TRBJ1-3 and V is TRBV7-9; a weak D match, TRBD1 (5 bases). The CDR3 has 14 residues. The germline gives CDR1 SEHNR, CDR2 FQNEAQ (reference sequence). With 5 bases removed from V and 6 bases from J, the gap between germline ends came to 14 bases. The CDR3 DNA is TGTGCCAGCAGCCGACAGCTCTCCGAAAACACCATATATTTT. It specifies CASSRQLSENTIYF.

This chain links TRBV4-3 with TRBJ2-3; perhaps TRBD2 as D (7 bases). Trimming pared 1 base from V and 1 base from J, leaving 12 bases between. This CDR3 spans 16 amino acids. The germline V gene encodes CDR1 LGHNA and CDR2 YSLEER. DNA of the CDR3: TGCGCCAGCAGCCAAGGGGAGGGGGGCGGCACAGATACGCAGTATTTT. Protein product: CASSQGEGGGTDTQYF.

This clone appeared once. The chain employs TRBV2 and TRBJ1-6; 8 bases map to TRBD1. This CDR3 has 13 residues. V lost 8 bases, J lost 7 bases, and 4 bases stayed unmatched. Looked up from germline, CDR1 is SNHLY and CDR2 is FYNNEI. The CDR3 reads CASPGQANSPLHF. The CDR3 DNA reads TGTGCCAGCCCGGGACAGGCAAATTCACCCCTCCACTTT. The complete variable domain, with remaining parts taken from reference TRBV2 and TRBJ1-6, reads EPEVTQTPSHQVTQMGQEVILRCVPISNHLYFYWYRQILGQKVEFLVSFYNNEISEKSEIFDDQFSVERPDGSNFTLKIRSTKLEDSAMYFCASPGQANSPLHFGNGTRLTVT.

CDR3 sequence reads: CASSQDVGEQFF. The CDR3 coding sequence is TGCGCCAGCAGCCAAGACGTCGGTGAGCAGTTCTTC. The V gene is TRBV4-1, the J gene TRBJ2-1; D gene uncertain. Deletions cut 0 bases from V and 9 bases from J, with 6 bases between. In germline, CDR1 is MGHRA, CDR2 YSYEKL. This CDR3 spans 12 amino acids.

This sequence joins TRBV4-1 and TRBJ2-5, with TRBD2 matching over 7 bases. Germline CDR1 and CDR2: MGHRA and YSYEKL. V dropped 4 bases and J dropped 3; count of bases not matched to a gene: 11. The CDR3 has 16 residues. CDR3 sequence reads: CASSRRLRLAEETQYF. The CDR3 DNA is TGCGCCAGCAGCCGTAGGTTGAGGCTAGCGGAAGAGACCCAGTACTTC.

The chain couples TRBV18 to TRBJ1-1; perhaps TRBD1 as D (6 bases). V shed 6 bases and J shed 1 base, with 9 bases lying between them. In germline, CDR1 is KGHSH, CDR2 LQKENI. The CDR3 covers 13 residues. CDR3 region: CASSLGQNTEAFF. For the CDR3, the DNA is TGTGCCAGCTCGCTGGGACAGAACACTGAAGCTTTCTTT.